These 29 T cell receptor beta chains originate from one sample sequenced in a study of blood T cell repertoires in COVID-19. Assay used: immunoSEQ multiplex PCR; TCRdb lists only in-frame clones, some missing. The repertoire holds about 98,000 clones, with 80% to 95% as singletons. The specimen sequenced was peripheral blood. The receptor source for this set is a woman aged 50 to 60 with COVID-19, enrolled during active disease.

The chain links TRBV6-5 to TRBJ1-2, with TRBD1 identical over 7 bases. Trimming took 5 bases from V and 6 from J; bases not matched to a gene: 9. Germline V gene data show CDR1 as MNHEY and CDR2 as SVGAGI. This CDR3 comprises 14 residues. CDR3 protein: CASSKRQGWDGYTF. CDR3 DNA: TGTGCCAGCAGTAAGCGACAGGGATGGGATGGCTACACCTTC.

This chain connects TRBV3-1 (or the pseudogene TRBV3-2) to TRBJ1-5; D not resolved. CDR3 length: 14 amino acids. Germline assignment: CDR1 LGHDT and CDR2 YNNKEL (reference sequence). Trimming removed 1 base at V and 6 bases at J, with 10 bases between. The DNA for the CDR3 is TGTGCCAGCAGCCAAGGGCAGGCAGGTCAGCCCCAGCATTTT. Its translation is CASSQGQAGQPQHF.

This rearrangement joins TRBV5-1 to TRBJ1-2, with TRBD1 matching over 7 bases. With V trimmed by 3 bases and J by 4 bases, 6 bases remained unmatched. The germline CDR1 and CDR2 sequences are SGHRS and YFSETQ. The length of the CDR3 is 14 residues. CDR3 residues: CASSSEGAGYGYTF. As DNA, the CDR3 is TGCGCCAGCAGCTCTGAGGGGGCAGGCTATGGCTACACCTTC.

This clone was found a few times. The rearrangement links TRBV2 to TRBJ1-6; 8 nucleotides agree with TRBD1. Germline lookup yields CDR1 SNHLY and CDR2 FYNNEI. The CDR3 loop spans 17 amino acids. V lost 4 bases, J lost 0 bases, and 5 bases stayed unmatched. The CDR3 region is CASSGTGIFSYNSPLHF. For the CDR3, the DNA is TGTGCCAGCAGTGGGACAGGGATTTTCTCCTATAATTCACCCCTCCACTTT.

The chain is built from TRBV19 and TRBJ2-2; D is possibly TRBD1 (5 bases). The germline V gene encodes CDR1 LNHDA and CDR2 SQIVND (reference sequence). Trimming left V 4 bases short and J 2 bases short, with 8 bases between. The CDR3 runs 14 residues. The CDR3 DNA reads TGTGCCAGTAGTAATACAGGAAACACCGGGGAGCTGTTTTTT. Translation gives CASSNTGNTGELFF.

The chain links TRBV2 to TRBJ2-3, with unresolved D. The CDR3 spans 11 residues. CDR1 and CDR2 from the germline V gene are SNHLY and FYNNEI. Trimming stripped 10 bases from V and 4 bases from J, with 9 bases between. The CDR3 spells CATRPADTQYF. The DNA of the CDR3 is TGTGCCACACGTCCGGCAGATACGCAGTATTTT.

In DNA form, the CDR3 reads TGTGCCACCAGTGACCCCGGACCAGGGGAACAAGAGACCCAGTACTTC. Its protein is CATSDPGPGEQETQYF. The V and J genes are TRBV24-1 and TRBJ2-5, with D possibly matching TRBD1 (6 bases). Trimming stripped 4 bases from V and 2 bases from J, with 16 bases between. The CDR3 is 16 residues long. Germline CDR1 KGHDR, CDR2 SFDVKD.

The chain links TRBV6-6 to TRBJ1-1, with TRBD1 matching 7 bases. The length of the CDR3 is 16 residues. Germline assignment: CDR1 MNHNY and CDR2 SVGAGI (reference sequence). V lost 0 bases to trimming and J lost 8 bases; unmatched junction nucleotides: 12. As DNA, the CDR3 is TGTGCCAGCAGTTACTCGAATCCGAGGGGGCGCGGCGAAGCTTTCTTT. Translated, it gives CASSYSNPRGRGEAFF.

The rearrangement links TRBV15 to TRBJ1-1; 9 bases map to TRBD1. Germline trimming cut 6 bases from V and 4 bases from J; bases unmatched to any gene: 9. Germline loops: CDR1 LNHNV, CDR2 YYDKDF (reference sequence). CDR3 length: 15 amino acids. CDR3 coding DNA: TGTGCCACCAGTGCGACCCGGGACAGGGCCACTGAAGCTTTCTTT. This gives the protein CATSATRDRATEAFF.

This chain uses TRBV27 with TRBJ1-1, with a tentative D call TRBD1 (5 bases). The CDR3 contains 14 residues. In germline, CDR1 is MNHEY, CDR2 SMNVEV (reference sequence). With 5 bases removed from V and 7 bases from J, the gap between germline ends came to 17 bases. The CDR3 DNA follows: TGTGCCAGCAGTCCCCACGCTACACAGGATGAAGCTTTCTTT. This gives the protein CASSPHATQDEAFF.

This chain links TRBV5-4 with TRBJ2-3; perhaps TRBD1 as D (5 bases). Between the trimmed V and J ends, which lost 0 bases and 3 bases, there was a span of 11 bases. Looked up from germline, CDR1 is SGHNT and CDR2 is YYREEE (reference sequence). The CDR3 spans 15 residues. CDR3 coding DNA: TGTGCCAGCAGCTTGGAACAGGTGCTGACAGATACGCAGTATTTT. It yields the protein CASSLEQVLTDTQYF.

V gene TRBV29-1 combines with J gene TRBJ1-1, with D maybe TRBD1 (5 bases). The V gene lost 3 bases and the J gene lost 4 bases, with 15 bases spanning the gap. The CDR3 has 14 amino acids. In germline, CDR1 is SQVTM, CDR2 ANQGSEA. The CDR3 region has the DNA TGCAGCGTTGACTGGCGCGGGGGAATCACTGAAGCTTTCTTT. It encodes CSVDWRGGITEAFF.

The rearrangement uses TRBV6-5 and TRBJ1-1; 8 nucleotides line up with TRBD1. The V segment lost 11 bases and the J segment 1 base; nucleotides outside the gene matches: 9. Germline-derived CDR1 and CDR2 are MNHEY and SVGAGI. The CDR3 is made up of 14 amino acids. DNA of the CDR3: TGTGCCGGATGGACAGGGTACGAGAACACTGAAGCTTTCTTT. Protein sequence: CAGWTGYENTEAFF.

The chain uses TRBV19 and TRBJ1-2; 7 bases line up with TRBD1. V gave up 3 bases and J gave up 6 bases; unmatched junction bases: 13. CDR1 and CDR2 (germline): LNHDA, SQIVND (reference sequence). The CDR3 sequence is 16 residues long. The CDR3 here is CASSINPRQGWDGYTF. CDR3 sequence (DNA): TGTGCCAGTAGTATTAACCCCCGACAGGGATGGGATGGCTACACCTTC.

This clone was recorded a few times. V gene TRBV20-1 combines with J gene TRBJ2-3; 7 nucleotides agree with TRBD1. CDR3 length equals 15 residues. Trimming took 3 bases from V and 3 from J; bases not matched to a gene: 9. Germline V lookup: CDR1 DFQATT, CDR2 SNEGSKA (reference sequence). The CDR3 sequence: CSASWDRGLTDTQYF. CDR3 bases: TGCAGTGCTAGTTGGGACAGAGGCCTTACAGATACGCAGTATTTT.

The V gene is TRBV29-1, the J gene TRBJ1-1, with TRBD1 identical over 8 bases. CDR3 length equals 14 residues. CDR1 is SQVTM and CDR2 is ANQGSEA in the germline V gene. With V trimmed by 4 bases and J by 0 bases, 4 bases remained unmatched. The CDR3 DNA reads TGCAGCGTTGGCCGGACAGGGTTGAACACTGAAGCTTTCTTT. It translates to CSVGRTGLNTEAFF.

The chain combines TRBV29-1 with TRBJ2-3, with D possibly matching TRBD2 (5 bases). The CDR3 is 15 residues long. With 0 bases removed from V and 3 bases from J, the gap between germline ends came to 13 bases. In germline, CDR1 is SQVTM, CDR2 ANQGSEA. CDR3 amino acids: CSVEDRLAGTDTQYF. Written as DNA, the CDR3 is TGCAGCGTTGAAGATAGGCTAGCTGGTACAGATACGCAGTATTTT.

CDR3 loop: CASSQARFASGELFF. CDR3 nucleotides: TGTGCCAGCAGCCAAGCGCGATTCGCATCGGGGGAGCTGTTTTTT. This sequence joins TRBV3-1 (or the pseudogene TRBV3-2) and TRBJ2-2; D is undetermined. V was clipped by 1 base and J by 8 bases, with 14 bases between them. The CDR3 sequence is 15 residues long. The V gene's germline CDR1 is LGHDT and CDR2 YNNKEL (reference sequence).

This rearrangement joins TRBV18 to TRBJ2-2; 8 nucleotides agree with TRBD1. CDR1 is KGHSH, CDR2 LQKENI, per germline. The CDR3 extends over 16 amino acids. V lost 5 bases to trimming and J lost 2 bases; unmatched junction nucleotides: 7. CDR3 protein: CASSIRTGTNTGELFF. In nucleotides, the CDR3 is TGTGCCAGCTCAATTAGGACAGGGACAAACACCGGGGAGCTGTTTTTT. The whole variable domain, filled in from reference TRBV18 and TRBJ2-2, reads NAGVMQNPRHLVRRRGQEARLRCSPMKGHSHVYWYRQLPEEGLKFMVYLQKENIIDESGMPKERFSAEFPKEGPSILRIQQVVRGDSAAYFCASSIRTGTNTGELFFGEGSRLTVL.

The rearrangement uses TRBV5-1 and TRBJ2-3; no definite D call. Trimming pared 4 bases from V and 2 bases from J, leaving 5 bases between. Germline-derived CDR1 and CDR2 are SGHRS and YFSETQ. This CDR3 is built from 12 residues. In DNA form, the CDR3 reads TGCGCCAGCAGCCCAAACACAGATACGCAGTATTTT. It encodes CASSPNTDTQYF.

The V and J genes are TRBV7-3 and TRBJ1-1, with D uncertain. V gave up 5 bases and J gave up 3 bases, with 10 bases separating them. This CDR3 has 13 amino acids. Looked up from germline, CDR1 is SGHTA and CDR2 is FQGTGA. CDR3 bases: TGTGCCAGCAGCCCCGCCGGGTACACTGAAGCTTTCTTT. Protein product: CASSPAGYTEAFF.

The chain joins TRBV12-3 or TRBV12-4 to TRBJ2-2; D unclear. The CDR3 is 13 amino acids. With 3 bases removed from V and 7 bases from J, the gap between germline ends came to 9 bases. In DNA, the CDR3 is TGTGCCAGCAGTTTTATAGATGGCGGGGAGCTGTTTTTT. Residues: CASSFIDGGELFF.

V is TRBV5-1 and J is TRBJ1-2, with D possibly matching TRBD1 (5 bases). V was cut by 1 base and J by 8 bases, with 12 bases left in between. CDR1 SGHRS and CDR2 YFSETQ come from the germline V gene. The CDR3 totals 13 residues. The CDR3 reads CASSLRQQEGYTF. DNA of the CDR3: TGCGCCAGCAGCTTGAGACAACAGGAAGGCTACACCTTC.

The gene calls are TRBV29-1 and TRBJ2-3, with no clear D. The CDR3 covers 14 residues. V was shortened by 7 bases and J by 0 bases, with 14 bases between the two germline ends. CDR1 and CDR2 (germline): SQVTM, ANQGSEA. The CDR3 region has the DNA TGCAGCGCCGAGCCTTCCTCTAGCACAGATACGCAGTATTTT. Its protein product is CSAEPSSSTDTQYF.

This chain uses TRBV6-5 with TRBJ1-2; D unresolved. Trimming removed 5 bases from V and 6 bases from J, with 13 bases in between. The CDR3 loop spans 13 amino acids. The germline V gene encodes CDR1 MNHEY and CDR2 SVGAGI. The chain's CDR3 is CASSTTRRDGYTF. CDR3 DNA: TGTGCCAGCAGTACCACGAGGAGGGATGGCTACACCTTC.

The V and J genes are TRBV19 and TRBJ1-4; D perhaps matches TRBD1 (5 bases). Trimming cost V 2 bases and J 7 bases, with 8 bases left between them. Per germline, CDR1 LNHDA and CDR2 SQIVND (reference sequence). The CDR3 runs to 13 residues. This CDR3 reads CASSISGVEKLFF. CDR3 DNA: TGTGCCAGTAGTATATCGGGGGTTGAAAAACTGTTTTTT.

The chain combines TRBV7-2 with TRBJ2-1; D uncertain. The V end was cut by 0 bases, the J end by 9 bases, with 12 bases between. CDR1 and CDR2 from the germline V gene are SGHTA and FQGNSA. This CDR3 region has 14 residues. CDR3 bases: TGTGCCAGCAGCTTAGCGCGTATGGTTGGTGAGCAGTTCTTC. Amino acid sequence: CASSLARMVGEQFF.

This clone was seen just once. This chain links TRBV5-1 with TRBJ1-1, with 10 bases fitting TRBD1. The V and J ends lost 4 bases and 3 bases, in that order; junction bases with no gene match: 6. Germline-derived CDR1 and CDR2 are SGHRS and YFSETQ. CDR3 size: 15 residues. CDR3 amino acids: CASSRKTGGDTEAFF. DNA for the CDR3: TGCGCCAGCAGCCGGAAGACAGGGGGCGACACTGAAGCTTTCTTT.

The chain joins TRBV6-6 to TRBJ1-2; possibly TRBD1 for D (6 bases). V shed 5 bases and J shed 6 bases, with 19 bases lying between them. CDR3 length: 15 amino acids. Germline V gene lookup returns CDR1 MNHNY and CDR2 SVGAGI (reference sequence). The CDR3 DNA is TGTGCCAGCAGTCTTGGGACATCCCCCGGCAATGGCTACACCTTC. It specifies CASSLGTSPGNGYTF.